Listed below are T cell receptor beta chains from one sample, sequenced in a study of cytomegalovirus exposure and HLA in healthy donors. Profiling relied on immunoSEQ multiplex PCR, and the TCRdb table lists in-frame clones only, not all of them. There are about 160,000 clones in the sample; 80% occur only once, and less than 10% lies in the top ten. Material for sequencing was PBMCs. The receptor set was obtained from a young man in good health and CMV-seropositive. The CDR3 runs from the conserved cysteine through the conserved F or W. Fields, in order: V gene, D gene, clone size, CDR3 length, J gene, CDR3 protein, CDR3 DNA. A D gene is named only where the DNA matches it firmly. Not all rows give a size; the values are once, few, many and, for expanded clones, a class.

v_gene: TRBV6-6; d_gene: -; abundance: once; len: 13; j_gene: TRBJ1-5; CDR3aa: CASTHGGNQPQHF; CDR3nt: TGTGCCAGCACCCACGGGGGCAATCAGCCCCAGCATTTT
v_gene: TRBV29-1; d_gene: TRBD1; abundance: -; len: 14; j_gene: TRBJ2-2; CDR3aa: CSVERTGNTGELFF; CDR3nt: TGCAGCGTTGAACGGACAGGCAACACCGGGGAGCTGTTTTTT
v_gene: TRBV29-1; d_gene: -; abundance: -; len: 18; j_gene: TRBJ1-3; CDR3aa: CSVEDLQGSAFSGNTIYF; CDR3nt: TGCAGCGTTGAAGATCTTCAGGGCAGCGCCTTCTCTGGAAACACCATATATTTT
v_gene: TRBV7-9; d_gene: TRBD1; abundance: once; len: 18; j_gene: TRBJ2-3; CDR3aa: CASSFTIARGRLADTQYF; CDR3nt: TGTGCCAGCAGCTTCACTATTGCCAGGGGGCGCTTGGCGGATACGCAGTATTTT
v_gene: TRBV4-1; d_gene: -; abundance: -; len: 17; j_gene: TRBJ1-4; CDR3aa: CASSQISRARGDEKLFF; CDR3nt: TGCGCCAGCAGCCAGATAAGTAGGGCCAGGGGCGATGAAAAACTGTTTTTT
v_gene: TRBV7-2; d_gene: -; abundance: few; len: 14; j_gene: TRBJ1-1; CDR3aa: CASSARGMNTEAFF; CDR3nt: TGTGCCAGCAGCGCCCGAGGAATGAACACTGAAGCTTTCTTT
v_gene: TRBV6-5; d_gene: -; abundance: -; len: 14; j_gene: TRBJ2-7; CDR3aa: CASTAQAGYYEQYF; CDR3nt: TGTGCCAGCACCGCACAGGCAGGGTATTACGAGCAGTACTTC
v_gene: TRBV6-5; d_gene: TRBD2; abundance: -; len: 13; j_gene: TRBJ2-2; CDR3aa: CASLAGVTGELFF; CDR3nt: TGTGCCAGCCTAGCGGGAGTAACCGGGGAGCTGTTTTTT
v_gene: TRBV5-3; d_gene: -; abundance: -; len: 15; j_gene: TRBJ1-2; CDR3aa: CARSLGWRGKGGYTF; CDR3nt: TGTGCCAGAAGCTTGGGTTGGAGGGGTAAGGGTGGCTACACCTTC
v_gene: TRBV7-3; d_gene: -; abundance: -; len: 15; j_gene: TRBJ2-7; CDR3aa: CASSAQGRAGTEQYF; CDR3nt: TGTGCCAGCAGCGCTCAGGGGCGCGCCGGAACGGAGCAGTACTTC
v_gene: TRBV4-2; d_gene: TRBD1; abundance: -; len: 14; j_gene: TRBJ2-3; CDR3aa: CASSHSDREYTQYF; CDR3nt: TGTGCCAGCAGCCACTCGGACAGGGAGTATACGCAGTATTTT
v_gene: TRBV18; d_gene: TRBD2; abundance: -; len: 14; j_gene: TRBJ2-3; CDR3aa: CASSPLAGADTQYF; CDR3nt: TGTGCCAGCTCCCCCTTGGCGGGAGCCGATACGCAGTATTTT
v_gene: TRBV6-1; d_gene: -; abundance: -; len: 12; j_gene: TRBJ1-1; CDR3aa: CASSEGGTEAFF; CDR3nt: TGTGCCAGCAGTGAGGGGGGCACTGAAGCTTTCTTT
v_gene: TRBV7-9; d_gene: TRBD2; abundance: -; len: 17; j_gene: TRBJ2-3; CDR3aa: CASSIGGSGGGTDTQYF; CDR3nt: TGTGCCAGCAGCATCGGCGGGAGTGGGGGGGGAACAGATACGCAGTATTTT
v_gene: TRBV25-1; d_gene: -; abundance: -; len: 16; j_gene: TRBJ2-1; CDR3aa: CASSGLVGGYYNEQFF; CDR3nt: TGTGCCAGCAGTGGTCTAGTGGGGGGATATTACAATGAGCAGTTCTTC
v_gene: TRBV5-6; d_gene: TRBD2; abundance: -; len: 16; j_gene: TRBJ2-1; CDR3aa: CASSRTSLAGYNEQFF; CDR3nt: TGTGCCAGCAGCCGAACTAGTCTAGCGGGGTACAATGAGCAGTTCTTC
v_gene: TRBV5-1; d_gene: -; abundance: -; len: 14; j_gene: TRBJ1-3; CDR3aa: CASSLGGEGNAIYF; CDR3nt: TGCGCCAGCAGCTTGGGGGGCGAAGGAAACGCCATATATTTT
v_gene: TRBV10-3; d_gene: -; abundance: -; len: 15; j_gene: TRBJ2-7; CDR3aa: CAISGMLGVSYEQYF; CDR3nt: TGTGCCATCAGTGGAATGCTGGGAGTTAGTTACGAGCAGTACTTC
v_gene: TRBV10-1; d_gene: TRBD2; abundance: -; len: 15; j_gene: TRBJ2-1; CDR3aa: CASGKAGASYNEQFF; CDR3nt: TGCGCCAGCGGGAAAGCGGGAGCCTCCTACAATGAGCAGTTCTTC
v_gene: TRBV6-5; d_gene: -; abundance: -; len: 13; j_gene: TRBJ1-2; CDR3aa: CASSPPGDYGYTF; CDR3nt: TGTGCCAGCAGTCCCCCAGGGGACTATGGCTACACCTTC
v_gene: TRBV4-2; d_gene: -; abundance: once; len: 17; j_gene: TRBJ1-2; CDR3aa: CASSQVIAGGANYGYTF; CDR3nt: TGTGCCAGCAGCCAAGTAATCGCCGGGGGAGCTAACTATGGCTACACCTTC
v_gene: TRBV11-2; d_gene: TRBD1; abundance: few; len: 15; j_gene: TRBJ2-7; CDR3aa: CASSLWTGSYYEQYF; CDR3nt: TGTGCCAGCAGCTTGTGGACAGGGTCTTACTACGAGCAGTACTTC
v_gene: TRBV27; d_gene: -; abundance: -; len: 11; j_gene: TRBJ1-1; CDR3aa: CASSGSSGAFF; CDR3nt: TGTGCCAGCAGTGGGAGTTCTGGAGCTTTCTTT
v_gene: TRBV5-1; d_gene: -; abundance: once; len: 19; j_gene: TRBJ2-5; CDR3aa: CASSSPKTLVGGARETQYF; CDR3nt: TGCGCCAGCAGCTCCCCAAAGACACTGGTTGGAGGGGCCCGGGAGACCCAGTACTTC
v_gene: TRBV6-1; d_gene: -; abundance: -; len: 14; j_gene: TRBJ2-2; CDR3aa: CASGRGPRTGELFF; CDR3nt: TGTGCCAGTGGTAGAGGTCCTCGGACCGGGGAGCTGTTTTTT
v_gene: TRBV30; d_gene: -; abundance: few; len: 11; j_gene: TRBJ1-1; CDR3aa: CAWSYRGLAFF; CDR3nt: TGTGCCTGGAGCTATAGAGGGTTGGCTTTCTTT
v_gene: TRBV6-1; d_gene: TRBD1; abundance: -; len: 15; j_gene: TRBJ1-4; CDR3aa: CASNRDRGKGEKLFF; CDR3nt: TGTGCCAGTAACCGGGACAGGGGAAAGGGCGAAAAACTGTTTTTT
v_gene: TRBV5-1; d_gene: -; abundance: -; len: 13; j_gene: TRBJ2-7; CDR3aa: CASSLESAYEQYF; CDR3nt: TGCGCCAGCAGCTTGGAGTCGGCCTACGAGCAGTACTTC
v_gene: TRBV9; d_gene: -; abundance: -; len: 15; j_gene: TRBJ2-1; CDR3aa: CASSVGSGGADEQFF; CDR3nt: TGTGCCAGCAGCGTAGGTAGTGGGGGGGCCGATGAGCAGTTCTTC
v_gene: TRBV7-6; d_gene: -; abundance: -; len: 13; j_gene: TRBJ1-1; CDR3aa: CASSLRYETEAFF; CDR3nt: TGTGCCAGCAGCTTACGTTACGAGACTGAAGCTTTCTTT
v_gene: TRBV6-5; d_gene: TRBD2; abundance: -; len: 14; j_gene: TRBJ2-5; CDR3aa: CASGYASGRETQYF; CDR3nt: TGTGCCAGCGGTTACGCTAGCGGGAGAGAGACCCAGTACTTC
v_gene: TRBV28; d_gene: -; abundance: -; len: 14; j_gene: TRBJ2-7; CDR3aa: CASSLLGGLYEQYF; CDR3nt: TGTGCCAGCAGTTTACTGGGGGGTTTATACGAGCAGTACTTC
v_gene: TRBV5-6; d_gene: -; abundance: -; len: 12; j_gene: TRBJ1-1; CDR3aa: CASSLSGVEAFF; CDR3nt: TGTGCCAGCAGCCTATCCGGGGTTGAGGCTTTCTTT
v_gene: TRBV6-6; d_gene: TRBD1; abundance: once; len: 14; j_gene: TRBJ2-1; CDR3aa: CASSYRTGVYEQFF; CDR3nt: TGTGCCAGCAGTTACCGGACAGGGGTCTATGAGCAGTTCTTC
v_gene: TRBV13; d_gene: TRBD1; abundance: few; len: 16; j_gene: TRBJ2-7; CDR3aa: CASSSGRKTGGYEQYF; CDR3nt: TGTGCCAGCAGCTCCGGCCGGAAGACAGGGGGGTACGAGCAGTACTTC
v_gene: TRBV27; d_gene: -; abundance: -; len: 15; j_gene: TRBJ1-2; CDR3aa: CASSPPGGENYGYTF; CDR3nt: TGTGCCAGCAGTCCCCCCGGGGGGGAAAACTATGGCTACACCTTC
v_gene: TRBV6-5; d_gene: -; abundance: -; len: 13; j_gene: TRBJ2-7; CDR3aa: CATDDRDIYEQYF; CDR3nt: TGTGCCACCGATGACCGGGACATCTACGAGCAGTACTTC
v_gene: TRBV25-1; d_gene: TRBD1; abundance: -; len: 13; j_gene: TRBJ1-1; CDR3aa: CASSDLGQREAFF; CDR3nt: TGTGCCAGCAGTGACCTGGGACAGCGTGAAGCTTTCTTT
v_gene: TRBV28; d_gene: -; abundance: -; len: 17; j_gene: TRBJ2-7; CDR3aa: CASSPPLPDRFHYEQYF; CDR3nt: TGTGCCAGCTCCCCCCCACTTCCAGACAGGTTTCATTACGAGCAGTACTTC
v_gene: TRBV4-2; d_gene: TRBD1; abundance: -; len: 17; j_gene: TRBJ1-3; CDR3aa: CASSQDQGTGVGNTIYF; CDR3nt: TGTGCCAGCAGCCAAGATCAAGGGACAGGGGTAGGAAACACCATATATTTT
v_gene: TRBV18; d_gene: -; abundance: once; len: 13; j_gene: TRBJ1-1; CDR3aa: CASSPTGSPEAFF; CDR3nt: TGTGCCAGCTCACCAACAGGGTCTCCTGAAGCTTTCTTT
v_gene: TRBV6-4; d_gene: TRBD1; abundance: few; len: 13; j_gene: TRBJ1-2; CDR3aa: CASSEQGEGGYTF; CDR3nt: TGTGCCAGCAGTGAACAGGGGGAAGGTGGCTACACCTTC
v_gene: TRBV7-9; d_gene: TRBD1; abundance: -; len: 15; j_gene: TRBJ1-1; CDR3aa: CASSGYGTGSLEAFF; CDR3nt: TGTGCCAGCAGCGGATACGGGACAGGGTCCCTTGAAGCTTTCTTT
v_gene: TRBV28; d_gene: -; abundance: -; len: 14; j_gene: TRBJ2-5; CDR3aa: CASSFGTGQETQYF; CDR3nt: TGTGCCAGCAGTTTCGGGACTGGCCAAGAGACCCAGTACTTC
v_gene: TRBV6-6; d_gene: -; abundance: -; len: 15; j_gene: TRBJ1-1; CDR3aa: CASSRWGRKDTEAFF; CDR3nt: TGTGCCAGCAGTCGGTGGGGGCGGAAAGACACTGAAGCTTTCTTT
v_gene: TRBV9; d_gene: TRBD2; abundance: -; len: 14; j_gene: TRBJ2-1; CDR3aa: CASSPPGGNYEQFF; CDR3nt: TGTGCCAGCAGCCCCCCGGGGGGGAACTATGAGCAGTTCTTC
v_gene: TRBV27; d_gene: TRBD1; abundance: -; len: 15; j_gene: TRBJ2-7; CDR3aa: CASSPGTVSAYEQYF; CDR3nt: TGTGCCAGCAGTCCCGGGACAGTTTCAGCCTACGAGCAGTACTTC
v_gene: TRBV4-1; d_gene: -; abundance: -; len: 12; j_gene: TRBJ2-4; CDR3aa: CASSQIQGLQYF; CDR3nt: TGCGCCAGCAGCCAAATACAGGGACTTCAGTACTTC
v_gene: TRBV7-2; d_gene: -; abundance: few; len: 14; j_gene: TRBJ1-5; CDR3aa: CASSLLQGSQPQHF; CDR3nt: TGTGCCAGCAGCTTACTACAGGGAAGTCAGCCCCAGCATTTT
v_gene: TRBV27; d_gene: TRBD2; abundance: -; len: 15; j_gene: TRBJ2-2; CDR3aa: CASSLGGRGTGELFF; CDR3nt: TGTGCCAGCAGTTTAGGCGGGAGGGGAACCGGGGAGCTGTTTTTT
v_gene: TRBV19; d_gene: TRBD1; abundance: -; len: 15; j_gene: TRBJ1-1; CDR3aa: CASSTHRGDNTEAFF; CDR3nt: TGTGCCAGTAGTACACACAGGGGGGATAACACTGAAGCTTTCTTT
v_gene: TRBV6-1; d_gene: -; abundance: -; len: 14; j_gene: TRBJ1-1; CDR3aa: CASRGGRSDTEAFF; CDR3nt: TGTGCCAGCAGGGGGGGACGGTCCGACACTGAAGCTTTCTTT
v_gene: TRBV7-2; d_gene: -; abundance: -; len: 14; j_gene: TRBJ2-7; CDR3aa: CASSFIGAFYEQYF; CDR3nt: TGTGCCAGCAGCTTTATTGGGGCATTCTACGAGCAGTACTTC